This is a list of T cell receptor beta chains from one sample in a study of blood T cell repertoires in COVID-19. The method was immunoSEQ multiplex PCR; TCRdb's version includes in-frame clones alone and lacks a portion of them. The table shows 55,000 to 75,000 clones, with 80% to 90% occurring only once. The sample consisted of peripheral blood. These receptors were taken from a man aged 50-59 years with active COVID-19. The CDR3 runs from the conserved cysteine through the conserved F or W. A D gene is named only where the DNA matches it firmly. Clone size appears in some rows only: once, few, many, or a class for an expanded clone.

.	TRBD2	TRBV6-4	TRBJ2-2	CASSDRRGAGELFF
.	.	TRBV4-1	TRBJ2-2	CASSQSLGGSGSGELFF
.	.	TRBV27	TRBJ1-2	CASSLLPHSQWGYTF
once	.	TRBV12-3/TRBV12-4	TRBJ2-5	CASSPGGRETQYF
.	.	TRBV5-4	TRBJ1-3	CASSLVGDSYGNTIYF
.	TRBD1	TRBV6-5	TRBJ1-5	CASSGSRQGNQPQHF
.	.	TRBV5-6	TRBJ2-1	CASSLELRNEQFF
.	.	TRBV7-2	TRBJ2-5	CASSLVGPSVSVETQYF
.	TRBD1	TRBV6-5	TRBJ1-2	CASSTPGQGNYGYTF
.	.	TRBV19	TRBJ2-3	CASRFVGVTDTQYF